A single sample gave rise to the 20 T cell receptor beta chains below, sequenced in a study of CD8+CD57+ T cells in acquired aplastic anemia. CDR3 and TCR beta VDJ profiling relied on a genomic DNA template. One entry per CDR3 protein results from TCRdb running MiXCR on the reads. The data show approximately 58,000 distinct CDR3 sequences, with just over 55% seen just once and 16% held by the top ten. Patients selected for sequencing had displayed CD8+CD57+ cell expansion by flow cytometry. The sample taken for sequencing was sorted CD4+, CD8+, or CD8+CD57+ T cells (not recorded which) from PBMCs. The source is a human donor with aplastic anemia.

The CDR3 reads CASSASGVGYGYTF. CDR3 nucleotide sequence: TGTGCCAGTAGTGCGTCAGGGGTCGGCTATGGCTACACCTTC. V is TRBV19 and J is TRBJ1-2; perhaps TRBD1 as D (6 bases). This CDR3 comprises 14 residues. The germline CDR1 and CDR2 sequences are LNHDA and SQIVND (reference sequence). V gave up 5 bases and J gave up 4 bases, with 14 bases separating them.

This clonotype was counted ten times or more. Here the CDR3 DNA reads TGTGCCAGCAGCAAAGAGGGGGGCATCGCGGGTGAGCAGTTCTTC. Translated: CASSKEGGIAGEQFF. This chain uses TRBV7-9 with TRBJ2-1; D is tentatively TRBD1 or TRBD2 (6 bases each). This CDR3 comprises 15 residues. V lost 5 bases to trimming and J lost 9 bases, with 20 bases between them. Germline lookup yields CDR1 SEHNR and CDR2 FQNEAQ (reference sequence).

V gene TRBV19 combines with J gene TRBJ1-1, with D maybe TRBD1 (5 bases). Germline V gene sequence: CDR1 LNHDA, CDR2 SQIVND (reference sequence). The CDR3 runs to 13 residues. V was cut by 7 bases and J by 1 base, with 10 bases left in between. The CDR3 sequence: CASKDTPNTEAFF. In DNA form, the CDR3 reads TGTGCCAGTAAGGACACACCGAACACTGAAGCTTTCTTT.

At least ten counts were recorded for this clonotype. The V and J genes are TRBV11-1 and TRBJ2-5; D may match TRBD1 or TRBD2 (5 bases each). This CDR3 has 14 amino acids. CDR1 SGHAT and CDR2 FQDESV come from the germline V gene (reference sequence). Trimming removed 4 bases at V and 2 bases at J, with 11 bases between. CDR3 bases: TGTGCCAGCAGCTCCCGGGACGGACAAGAGACCCAGTACTTC. This translates into CASSSRDGQETQYF.

This clonotype showed up many times. This chain joins TRBV15 and TRBJ2-2, with D tentatively TRBD1 (5 bases). V was clipped by 6 bases and J by 6 bases, with 11 bases between them. CDR1 LNHNV and CDR2 YYDKDF come from the germline V gene (reference sequence). There are 13 residues in the CDR3. For the CDR3, the DNA is TGTGCCACCAGGGGGCCCTGGTCCGGGGAGCTGTTTTTT. It yields the protein CATRGPWSGELFF.

On this clonotype itself: A much bigger clone sits one base away, suggesting this may be a read error. The chain couples TRBV7-8 to TRBJ1-1, with a tentative D call TRBD1 (5 bases). This CDR3 comprises 17 residues. Germline V gene data show CDR1 as SGHVS and CDR2 as FQNEAQ. As DNA, the CDR3 is TGTGCCGGCAGCTTAGAAGGGGTGTGGACCATGAACACTGAAGCTTTCTTT. Residues: CAGSLEGVWTMNTEAFF.

This chain connects TRBV29-1 to TRBJ1-2, with TRBD1 identical over 8 bases. V lost 7 bases to trimming and J lost 5 bases; unmatched junction nucleotides: 6. This CDR3 has 12 amino acids. Germline assignment: CDR1 SQVTM and CDR2 ANQGSEA. The DNA of the CDR3 is TGCAGCGACAGGACAGGGCCGTATGGCTACACCTTC. This translates into CSDRTGPYGYTF.

V and J are TRBV13 and TRBJ2-1, with 9 bases fitting TRBD1. This CDR3 is 18 amino acids long. CDR1 and CDR2 from the germline V gene are PRHDT and FYEKMQ (reference sequence). After removal of 8 bases from V and 4 bases from J, the junction contained 18 bases not matched to a gene. CDR3 protein: CASHGTGSILSVYNEQFF. The CDR3 coding sequence is TGTGCCAGCCATGGGACAGGGTCTATCCTTTCGGTGTACAATGAGCAGTTCTTC.

This clonotype was observed once. This chain links TRBV20-1 with TRBJ2-7; TRBD1 matches at 10 bases. The germline CDR1 and CDR2 sequences are DFQATT and SNEGSKA (reference sequence). The CDR3 sequence is 13 residues long. Trimming at V came to 6 bases and at J to 5 bases, leaving 7 bases not matched to a gene. CDR3 nucleotide sequence: TGCAGTGCCCCTCGACAGGGGGCCCACGAGCAGTACTTC. It encodes CSAPRQGAHEQYF.

The chain carries TRBV10-3 and TRBJ1-5; D possibly corresponds to TRBD1 (5 bases). The length of the CDR3 is 15 residues. Per germline, CDR1 ENHRY and CDR2 SYGVKD. The V end lost 6 bases, the J end lost 0 bases, and 12 bases lay between the germline ends. CDR3 DNA sequence: TGTGCCATCAGCCGGGGCAGGGATAGCAATCAGCCCCAGCATTTT. It yields the protein CAISRGRDSNQPQHF.

This clonotype turned up a few times. This chain uses TRBV19 with TRBJ2-1; unclear D gene. The CDR3 runs 10 residues. The V end lost 7 bases, the J end lost 13 bases, and 11 bases lay between the germline ends. CDR1 is LNHDA, CDR2 SQIVND, per germline (reference sequence). The CDR3 protein is CASKGAAQFF. In DNA form, the CDR3 reads TGTGCCAGTAAGGGTGCAGCACAGTTCTTC.

Sample share makes this clonotype medium-sized. The chain employs TRBV19 and TRBJ2-7, with D uncertain. This CDR3 is built from 14 residues. Trimming removed 3 bases at V and 2 bases at J, with 11 bases between. Germline CDR1 and CDR2: LNHDA and SQIVND (reference sequence). CDR3 DNA: TGTGCCAGTAGTATTAGGCCGGGTACCTACGAGCAGTACTTC. Translating it yields CASSIRPGTYEQYF.

This clonotype was counted at least ten times. The chain has TRBV5-6 and TRBJ1-4, with D possibly matching TRBD1 (6 bases). The germline V gene has CDR1 SGHDT and CDR2 YYEEEE. With 3 bases removed from V and 7 bases from J, the gap between germline ends came to 10 bases. The CDR3 has 13 amino acids. The CDR3 region is CASSSAQGEKLFF. In DNA, the CDR3 is TGTGCCAGCAGCTCAGCACAGGGTGAAAAACTGTTTTTT.

This clonotype is medium-sized. This rearrangement joins TRBV19 to TRBJ1-2; TRBD1 aligns across 8 bases. This CDR3 region has 13 residues. Germline lookup yields CDR1 LNHDA and CDR2 SQIVND (reference sequence). After removal of 5 bases from V and 6 bases from J, the junction contained 5 bases not matched to a gene. CDR3 region: CASSLGQGDGYTF. The CDR3 DNA sequence: TGTGCCAGTAGTCTCGGACAGGGTGATGGCTACACCTTC.

The V call is TRBV15, the J call TRBJ2-5, with 13 bases identical to TRBD2. CDR1 LNHNV and CDR2 YYDKDF come from the germline V gene (reference sequence). V lost 4 bases, J lost 5 bases, and 4 bases stayed unmatched. The CDR3 totals 15 residues. The DNA for the CDR3 is TGTGCCACCAGCAAAGGGACTAGCGGGGCCGAGACCCAGTACTTC. Protein: CATSKGTSGAETQYF.

This rearrangement joins TRBV29-1 to TRBJ1-1; D might be TRBD1 (6 bases). Between the trimmed V and J ends, which lost 5 bases and 4 bases, there was a span of 17 bases. CDR1 and CDR2 (germline): SQVTM, ANQGSEA. CDR3 length: 14 amino acids. The CDR3 region has the DNA TGCAGCGTTTATGGGACAAAACCTATCACTGAAGCTTTCTTT. It is translated as CSVYGTKPITEAFF.

The rearrangement links TRBV10-3 to TRBJ2-1; 8 bases match TRBD2. After removal of 8 bases from V and 1 base from J, the junction contained 1 base not matched to a gene. This CDR3 is 13 amino acids long. CDR1 ENHRY and CDR2 SYGVKD come from the germline V gene. CDR3 in amino acids: CAIAGGSYNEQFF. In nucleotides, the CDR3 is TGTGCCATCGCGGGGGGATCCTACAATGAGCAGTTCTTC.

This clonotype occurred many times. This chain joins TRBV13 and TRBJ2-7; tentative D call: TRBD2 (5 bases). The V gene lost 6 bases and the J gene lost 1 base, with 10 bases spanning the gap. This CDR3 has 13 residues. Looked up from germline, CDR1 is PRHDT and CDR2 is FYEKMQ (reference sequence). For the CDR3, the DNA is TGTGCCAGCAGTCACCGGGGATCCTACGAGCAGTACTTC. It encodes CASSHRGSYEQYF.

The V call is TRBV3-1, the J call TRBJ2-1; a weak D match, TRBD2 (6 bases). Germline V CDR1 and CDR2: LGHDT, YNNKEL (reference sequence). Trimming shortened V by 4 bases and J by 10 bases, and 23 bases separated the two germline ends. The CDR3 is made up of 16 amino acids. CDR3 amino acids: CASSRESRRRGGEQFF. The CDR3 DNA is TGTGCCAGCAGCCGCGAGAGCCGGCGGAGGGGAGGAGAGCAGTTCTTC.

V usage is TRBV10-2 and J usage is TRBJ1-1; TRBD1 is a possible D gene (6 bases). Germline values: CDR1 WSHSY, CDR2 SAAADI. The CDR3 runs to 14 residues. V was pared by 8 bases and J by 0 bases, with 13 bases between. CDR3 bases: TGCGCCAGCGGGGACAACCCATTGAACACTGAAGCTTTCTTT. The encoded protein is CASGDNPLNTEAFF.